These T cell receptor beta chains were read from a single sample in a study of post-analysis software for immune sequencing data. TCRdb processed the PCR reads anew with MiXCR; each CDR3 protein has one entry. The sample lists roughly 150,000 distinct CDR3 sequences; under 40% were seen once. The specimen comprised blood, sampled after autologous hematopoietic stem cell transplantation. The receptors come from a girl between 10 and 17 years old with multiple sclerosis. Each CDR3 is given with its conserved first and last residue. D genes are given only for firm matches. Clone sizes are given selectively: once, few, many, or a class where the clone is expanded.

J | V | size | D | DNA | CDR3
TRBJ2-1 | TRBV9 | NA | NA | TGTGCCAGCAGCGTAGCGGGGGCCCCCTACAATGAGCAGTTCTTC | CASSVAGAPYNEQFF
TRBJ2-3 | TRBV12-3/TRBV12-4 | NA | NA | TGTGCCAGCAGCCGAAACCTTGGGGATACGCAGTATTTT | CASSRNLGDTQYF
TRBJ2-3 | TRBV7-7 | NA | NA | TGTGCTAGCAGCTTCGGGGGAGAAGCAGATACGCAGTATTTT | CASSFGGEADTQYF
TRBJ1-2 | TRBV5-1 | many | TRBD1 | TGCGCCAGCAGCTCATCCCGGGACAGGGGTCTCCTAGGCTACACCTTC | CASSSSRDRGLLGYTF
TRBJ2-3 | TRBV5-5 | many | TRBD1 | TGTGCCAGCAGCTTCAAGACAGGGCACACAGATACGCAGTATTTT | CASSFKTGHTDTQYF
TRBJ2-5 | TRBV12-3/TRBV12-4 | NA | NA | TGTGCCAGCAGTTACAGGGGTCGGGGGGAGCAGTACTTC | CASSYRGRGEQYF
TRBJ2-3 | TRBV29-1 | NA | NA | TGCAGCGTGGGGGACGGCACAGATACGCAGTATTTT | CSVGDGTDTQYF
TRBJ2-7 | TRBV29-1 | NA | NA | TGCAGCGCAAGGACTCTTTTCTCCTACGAGCAGTACTTC | CSARTLFSYEQYF
TRBJ1-2 | TRBV20-1 | few | TRBD1 | TGCAGTGCTGGGACAGGGGGTCCCTATGGCTACACCTTC | CSAGTGGPYGYTF
TRBJ2-7 | TRBV6-1 | few | TRBD2 | TGTGCCAGCAGTGATCAGGCTAGCGGTGCCTACGAGCAGTACTTC | CASSDQASGAYEQYF
TRBJ1-2 | TRBV29-1 | NA | NA | TGCAGCGTTGAAGACAGAAACTACTATGGCTACACCTTC | CSVEDRNYYGYTF
TRBJ2-5 | TRBV12-3/TRBV12-4 | few | TRBD2 | TGTGCCAGCAGTGCGGGACTAGCGGTAAACCAAGAGACCCAGTACTTC | CASSAGLAVNQETQYF
TRBJ2-6 | TRBV4-3 | NA | NA | TGCGCCAGCAGCCAGGAGACGTGGGCTGGGGCCAACGTCCTGACTTTC | CASSQETWAGANVLTF
TRBJ2-6 | TRBV2 | NA | TRBD1 | TGTGCCAGAGCGACAGGGGCCTGGAAATCTGGGGCCAACGTCCTGACTTTC | CARATGAWKSGANVLTF
TRBJ2-7 | TRBV7-9 | few | NA | TGTGCCAGCAGCTTAAATGGCGGGCAGTACTTC | CASSLNGGQYF
TRBJ2-5 | TRBV9 | NA | NA | TGTGCCAGCAGCGCTCGAGGGGAGACCCAGTACTTC | CASSARGETQYF
TRBJ1-2 | TRBV7-3 | NA | NA | TGTGCCAGCAGCCGTGGGGTTGACTATGGCTACACCTTC | CASSRGVDYGYTF
TRBJ2-7 | TRBV7-9 | NA | TRBD1 | TGTGCCAGCAGCTCGCCGGGACAGGGGGTCCACGAGCAGTACTTC | CASSSPGQGVHEQYF
TRBJ2-5 | TRBV4-2 | NA | NA | TGTGCCAGCAGCCAAGACGAGGGGCGAGAGACCCAGTACTTC | CASSQDEGRETQYF
TRBJ2-5 | TRBV29-1 | few | TRBD2 | TGCAGCGCCGGGGGGGGTCAGAATCAAGAGACCCAGTACTTC | CSAGGGQNQETQYF
TRBJ2-5 | TRBV20-1 | few | NA | TGCAGTGCTACCGGGACCAGGGAGACCCAGTACTTC | CSATGTRETQYF
TRBJ2-5 | TRBV7-9 | once | TRBD2 | TGTGCCAGCAGCTTCGGGCTAGCGGTCCAAGAGACCCAGTACTTC | CASSFGLAVQETQYF
TRBJ1-6 | TRBV9 | few | NA | TGTGCCAGCAGCCCCGGACAGCGATCACCCCTCCACTTT | CASSPGQRSPLHF
TRBJ2-7 | TRBV4-3 | NA | NA | TGCGCCAGCAGCCAATACGAACAGGGCTACGAGCAGTACTTC | CASSQYEQGYEQYF
TRBJ1-2 | TRBV2 | few | TRBD1 | TGTGCCAGCAGTGAAGTACAGGGGGATTACGGCTACACCTTC | CASSEVQGDYGYTF
TRBJ2-3 | TRBV12-3/TRBV12-4 | NA | NA | TGTGCCAGCAGTTTGAGCCTCATATTCAACACAGATACGCAGTATTTT | CASSLSLIFNTDTQYF